Shown below are 9 T cell receptor beta chains from a single sample sequenced in a study of Graves' ophthalmopathy and Graves' hyperthyroidism. Amplification from RNA transcripts yielded the TCR beta CDR3 regions. The library came from an HTBI-primed first-round RT-PCR and a second-round multiplex PCR. TCRdb re-called the multiplex PCR reads through MiXCR, storing one row per CDR3 protein. The table shows over 500,000 distinct CDR3 sequences, with about 24% occurring only once. Source material: peripheral blood. These receptor sequences come from a woman between 18 and 29 years old with stable Graves' hyperthyroidism. Some clones in this sample may be carry-over from other donors' samples.

The gene calls are TRBV12-3 or TRBV12-4 and TRBJ1-5; maybe TRBD1 (5 bases). This CDR3 is built from 15 residues. Trimming removed 2 bases from V and 9 bases from J, with 17 bases in between. The CDR3: CASSLKAGRARPQHF. CDR3 nucleotides: TGTGCCAGCAGTTTAAAAGCAGGGCGAGCGCGGCCCCAGCATTTT.

This clonotype was seen repeatedly, ten times or more. The V and J genes are TRBV29-1 and TRBJ1-3; 7 nucleotides align to TRBD1. This CDR3 spans 14 amino acids. V shed 7 bases and J 3 bases; nucleotides not matched to a gene: 9. In germline, CDR1 is SQVTM, CDR2 ANQGSEA. The CDR3 sequence is CSASATGNGNTIYF. CDR3 sequence (DNA): TGCAGCGCCTCCGCGACAGGGAATGGAAACACCATATATTTT.

The chain has TRBV30 and TRBJ2-7; TRBD1 aligns across 9 bases. This CDR3 is 18 amino acids long. Germline V lookup: CDR1 GTSNPN, CDR2 SVGIG (reference sequence). With 0 bases clipped from V and 3 bases from J, the junction kept 15 bases outside the gene matches. DNA of the CDR3: TGTGCCTGGAGTGTATCAGCCCCAGGACAGGGGCTGAACTACGAGCAGTACTTC. Protein sequence: CAWSVSAPGQGLNYEQYF.

This clonotype has ten or more counts. V gene TRBV10-2 combines with J gene TRBJ1-3, with D perhaps TRBD1 (5 bases). CDR1 and CDR2 from the germline V gene are WSHSY and SAAADI. CDR3 size: 13 residues. Trimming pared 9 bases from V and 0 bases from J, leaving 9 bases between. The chain's CDR3 is CASRQTSGNTIYF. The CDR3 DNA reads as TGCGCCAGTCGACAGACCTCTGGAAACACCATATATTTT.

There are many counts of this clonotype. V is TRBV4-1 and J is TRBJ1-1; no firm D call. Trimming cost V 3 bases and J 1 base, with 18 bases left between them. This CDR3 is 17 amino acids long. CDR1 is MGHRA and CDR2 is YSYEKL in the germline V gene. The chain's CDR3 is CASSQVADLVKNTEAFF. The CDR3 nucleotides are TGCGCCAGCAGCCAGGTTGCCGACTTGGTCAAGAACACTGAAGCTTTCTTT.

This clonotype appeared many times. A read error may produce the germline difference seen at one junction end. CDR3 residues: CASSYSQGTAKNIKYF. The CDR3 region has the DNA TGTGCCAGCAGTTACTCGCAGGGTACGGCCAAAAACATTAAGTACTTC. The chain couples TRBV6-5 to TRBJ2-4; TRBD1 might be the D (5 bases). Germline CDR1 and CDR2: MNHEY and SVGAGI. The length of the CDR3 is 16 residues.

This clonotype was recorded many times. The junction differs from germline at one of its ends, possibly a read error. The chain recombines TRBV6-2 or TRBV6-3 with TRBJ1-1; 7 bases match TRBD1. This CDR3 contains 15 residues. Germline loops: CDR1 MNHEY, CDR2 SVGEGT. The CDR3 DNA is TGTGCCTGCAGTTACTTTCGGACAGGGAACACTGAAGCTTTCTTT. This translates into CACSYFRTGNTEAFF.

This chain connects TRBV6-2 or TRBV6-3 to TRBJ2-7; the D is unclear. The V end lost 4 bases, the J end lost 3 bases, and 7 bases lay between the germline ends. The germline gives CDR1 MNHEY, CDR2 SVGEGT. The length of the CDR3 is 12 residues. CDR3: CASSLTYYEQYF. The CDR3 DNA reads as TGTGCCAGCAGTTTGACCTACTACGAGCAGTACTTC.

This clonotype was detected many times. This rearrangement joins TRBV11-2 to TRBJ2-7, with D perhaps matching TRBD1 (6 bases). Germline V gene lookup returns CDR1 SGHAT and CDR2 FQNNGV. With 0 bases removed from V and 0 bases from J, the gap between germline ends came to 12 bases. The CDR3 totals 16 residues. CDR3 region: CASSLDPDRLSYEQYF. In DNA, the CDR3 is TGTGCCAGCAGCTTAGATCCCGACAGGCTCTCCTACGAGCAGTACTTC. The full variable domain, its missing parts supplied by reference TRBV11-2 and TRBJ2-7, is EAGVAQSPRYKIIEKRQSVAFWCNPISGHATLYWYQQILGQGPKLLIQFQNNGVVDDSQLPKDRFSAERLKGVDSTLKIQPAKLEDSAVYLCASSLDPDRLSYEQYFGPGTRLTVT.